The 16 T cell receptor beta chains below were found in one sample sequenced in a study of persistence of HIV-infected CD4 T cells. Antigen specificity for these receptors is unknown. This was the immunoSEQ version 4 assay in survey mode. The repertoire was sequenced with immunoSEQ multiplex PCR; TCRdb's copy has only in-frame clones and lacks some. The sample lists tens of thousands of clones, 75% to 85% occurring once. The stimulus was lysate of CMV-infected fibroblasts, about 11 ug/mL. CD40L-negative CD69-negative CD45RO-high memory CD4+ T cells were sorted as populations depleted of antigen-responding cells. The starting material was CD4+ T cells sorted from PBMCs after roughly 18-hour stimulation, obtained from a patient who received antiretroviral therapy. The receptors here all came from an adult man with HIV who was CMV-seropositive.

DNA for the CDR3: TGTGCCAGCAGCCCCCGCCCCAGGGGAGATCAGCCCCAGCATTTT. Residues: CASSPRPRGDQPQHF. The chain joins TRBV5-5 to TRBJ1-5; tentatively, D is TRBD1 (6 bases). The CDR3 spans 15 residues. Germline V gene data show CDR1 as SGHKS and CDR2 as YYEKEE (reference sequence). V was trimmed by 4 bases and J by 5 bases, leaving 16 bases between them.

This chain joins TRBV5-1 and TRBJ1-1; a weak D match, TRBD1 (5 bases). The CDR3 contains 14 residues. Germline lookup yields CDR1 SGHRS and CDR2 YFSETQ. V was pared by 5 bases and J by 8 bases, with 19 bases between. CDR3 nucleotide sequence: TGCGCCAGCAGACCGATATATCCCAACAGGGAAGCTTTCTTT. Amino acids: CASRPIYPNREAFF. The full variable domain, its missing parts supplied by reference TRBV5-1 and TRBJ1-1, is KAGVTQTPRYLIKTRGQQVTLSCSPISGHRSVSWYQQTPGQGLQFLFEYFSETQRNKGNFPGRFSGRQFSNSRSEMNVSTLELGDSALYLCASRPIYPNREAFFGQGTRLTVV.

This chain joins TRBV6-5 and TRBJ2-1, with D perhaps being TRBD1 or TRBD2 (5 bases each). Germline CDR1 and CDR2: MNHEY and SVGAGI. This CDR3 comprises 14 residues. V dropped 6 bases and J dropped 4 bases, with 13 bases sitting between them. The CDR3 DNA follows: TGTGCCAGCAGCCTCACCGGGGCTTACAATGAGCAGTTCTTC. This translates into CASSLTGAYNEQFF.

This sequence joins TRBV5-1 and TRBJ1-2; TRBD1 agrees at 9 bases. The germline gives CDR1 SGHRS, CDR2 YFSETQ. V shed 4 bases, J shed 5 bases, and the junction held 6 bases outside the gene matches. This CDR3 has 14 amino acids. CDR3 in amino acids: CASSPRTGDYGYTF. The CDR3 nucleotides are TGCGCCAGCAGCCCCCGGACAGGGGATTATGGCTACACCTTC.

V usage is TRBV7-8 and J usage is TRBJ2-2; D remains ambiguous. This CDR3 has 15 amino acids. V dropped 5 bases and J dropped 1 base, with 11 bases sitting between them. Germline V gives CDR1 SGHVS, CDR2 FQNEAQ. The CDR3 sequence is CASSLSGQNTGELFF. Written as DNA, the CDR3 is TGTGCCAGCAGCCTATCTGGGCAGAACACCGGGGAGCTGTTTTTT.

CDR3 amino acids: CASSLPAINEKLFF. The CDR3 DNA follows: TGTGCCAGCAGTTTGCCAGCCATTAATGAAAAACTGTTTTTT. The chain is built from TRBV28 and TRBJ1-4; D not certain. This CDR3 has 14 amino acids. Trimming pared 3 bases from V and 4 bases from J, leaving 9 bases between. CDR1 is MDHEN and CDR2 is SYDVKM in the germline V gene. The full variable domain, rest sourced from reference TRBV28 and TRBJ1-4, is DVKVTQSSRYLVKRTGEKVFLECVQDMDHENMFWYRQDPGLGLRLIYFSYDVKMKEKGDIPEGYSVSREKKERFSLILESASTNQTSMYLCASSLPAINEKLFFGSGTQLSVL.

The chain employs TRBV15 and TRBJ2-2; D is unresolved. Germline V gene lookup returns CDR1 LNHNV and CDR2 YYDKDF (reference sequence). V shed 1 base and J shed 6 bases, with 12 bases lying between them. There are 15 residues in the CDR3. The CDR3 region has the DNA TGTGCCACCAGCAGAGTAAAAGGGTTGGCCGGGGAGCTGTTTTTT. Translating gives CATSRVKGLAGELFF.

The genes are TRBV27 and TRBJ2-7; D might be TRBD1 or TRBD2, each matching 5 bases. The CDR3 extends over 16 amino acids. The germline V and J ends were trimmed by 6 bases and 0 bases, with 18 bases remaining between them. The germline CDR1 and CDR2 sequences are MNHEY and SMNVEV (reference sequence). The CDR3 is CASSKSESGHSYEQYF. CDR3 coding DNA: TGTGCCAGCAGCAAATCTGAGTCGGGGCACTCCTACGAGCAGTACTTC.

Only one count was recorded for this clone. CDR3 DNA sequence: TGTGCCAGCAGCCCCCCCGGGACAACGAACACTGAAGCTTTCTTT. Amino acids: CASSPPGTTNTEAFF. The chain has TRBV7-2 and TRBJ1-1, with D possibly matching TRBD1 (6 bases). This CDR3 has 15 residues. The V gene's germline CDR1 is SGHTA and CDR2 FQGNSA. Trimming left V 5 bases short and J 1 base short, with 14 bases between.

The genes are TRBV28 and TRBJ1-2; D possibly corresponds to TRBD1 (6 bases). Trimming pared 6 bases from V and 0 bases from J, leaving 26 bases between. The length of the CDR3 is 19 residues. Germline V gives CDR1 MDHEN, CDR2 SYDVKM. The chain's CDR3 is CASSEQRKGGQNSNYGYTF. The CDR3 nucleotides read TGTGCCAGCAGCGAACAAAGAAAAGGAGGACAGAACTCTAACTATGGCTACACCTTC.

The chain has TRBV14 and TRBJ2-3, with D possibly TRBD2 on 5 matching bases. Between the trimmed V and J ends, which lost 1 base and 1 base, there was a span of 9 bases. The CDR3 covers 15 residues. Per the germline V gene, CDR1 is SGHDN and CDR2 is FVKESK. CDR3: CASSQALGGTDTQYF. The CDR3, as DNA: TGTGCCAGCAGCCAAGCCCTCGGGGGCACAGATACGCAGTATTTT.

The chain carries TRBV5-1 and TRBJ2-1, with D perhaps matching TRBD1 (6 bases). CDR3 length equals 16 residues. Trimming left V 0 bases short and J 1 base short, with 11 bases between. The germline V gene encodes CDR1 SGHRS and CDR2 YFSETQ. DNA for the CDR3: TGCGCCAGCAGCTTGGCCGGCAGGGGATCCTACAATGAGCAGTTCTTC. It specifies CASSLAGRGSYNEQFF.

This rearrangement joins TRBV5-1 to TRBJ1-6; tentative D call: TRBD1 (5 bases). The germline V gene encodes CDR1 SGHRS and CDR2 YFSETQ. V shed 2 bases and J shed 5 bases, with 14 bases lying between them. The CDR3 totals 16 residues. DNA for the CDR3: TGCGCCAGCAGCTTAGAAACAGGATCGAATAATTCACCCCTCCACTTT. The encoded protein is CASSLETGSNNSPLHF. The variable domain in full, completed from reference TRBV5-1 and TRBJ1-6, reads KAGVTQTPRYLIKTRGQQVTLSCSPISGHRSVSWYQQTPGQGLQFLFEYFSETQRNKGNFPGRFSGRQFSNSRSEMNVSTLELGDSALYLCASSLETGSNNSPLHFGNGTRLTVT.

The chain couples TRBV6-2 or TRBV6-3 to TRBJ2-3; possible D gene TRBD2, 6 bases. This CDR3 has 15 residues. Germline loops: CDR1 MNHEY, CDR2 SVGEGT. V lost 0 bases, J lost 1 base, and 8 bases lay in between. In nucleotides, the CDR3 is TGTGCCAGCAGTTACTCCGGCGGGGGCACAGATACGCAGTATTTT. As protein: CASSYSGGGTDTQYF.

This chain joins TRBV18 and TRBJ1-2; 8 positions match TRBD1. This CDR3 is built from 14 residues. Trimming cost V 3 bases and J 5 bases; bases outside gene matches: 5. Germline CDR1 and CDR2: KGHSH and LQKENI. CDR3 in amino acids: CASSPLDREYGYTF. The DNA for the CDR3 is TGTGCCAGCTCACCCTTGGACAGGGAATATGGCTACACCTTC.

In its sample, this clone was seen once. The V and J genes are TRBV6-6 and TRBJ1-5, with a weak D call TRBD1 (6 bases). The CDR3 has 16 amino acids. The V gene lost 7 bases and the J gene lost 2 bases, with 18 bases spanning the gap. Per the germline V gene, CDR1 is MNHNY and CDR2 is SVGAGI (reference sequence). The CDR3 sequence is CASTTGKGGGNQPQHF. In DNA, the CDR3 is TGTGCCAGCACCACAGGGAAGGGTGGTGGCAATCAGCCCCAGCATTTT.